These 27 T cell receptor beta chains came from one sample sequenced in a study of monozygotic twins with inflammatory bowel disease. Reprocessing the 5' RACE reads, TCRdb reports a single entry for every CDR3 protein and omits DNA. This sample lists approximately 400,000 distinct CDR3 sequences; its ten largest clones have roughly 2.5%. The sample taken for sequencing was blood. These receptors came from a human donor with ulcerative colitis or Crohn's disease, or a healthy co-twin of an affected twin (not recorded which).

The chain has TRBV19 and TRBJ2-1; TCRdb lists TRBD2, though no DNA is available to test this call. Germline values: CDR1 LNHDA, CDR2 SQIVND (reference sequence). The CDR3 runs 11 residues. The chain's CDR3 is CASTSGNEQFF.

The gene calls are TRBV5-1 and TRBJ2-1; TCRdb calls TRBD1, which cannot be checked without DNA. Germline V gives CDR1 SGHRS, CDR2 YFSETQ. CDR3 length: 15 amino acids. CDR3: CASSPTGGFDNEQFF.

This chain links TRBV6-1 with TRBJ1-5; TCRdb designates TRBD1, a call that cannot be tested without DNA. CDR1 and CDR2 from the germline V gene are MNHNS and SASEGT. This CDR3 is built from 15 residues. Here the CDR3 reads CASTPVDRGNQPQHF.

The chain is built from TRBV18 and TRBJ2-1; TCRdb returns TRBD1, unconfirmable since there is no DNA. The germline gives CDR1 KGHSH, CDR2 LQKENI. The CDR3 contains 12 residues. The CDR3: CASSPWQGEQFF.

This chain joins TRBV6-5 and TRBJ1-5. Germline V gene sequence: CDR1 MNHEY, CDR2 SVGAGI. This CDR3 comprises 14 residues. The chain's CDR3 is CASSYSTGSGPQHF.

The chain is built from TRBV18 and TRBJ1-5; the TRBD1 assignment by TCRdb is unverifiable without DNA. Germline V gene lookup returns CDR1 KGHSH and CDR2 LQKENI. This CDR3 is 15 amino acids long. The CDR3 loop reads CASSPDGGTYQPQHF.

The rearrangement uses TRBV3-1 and TRBJ2-6. The CDR3 has 16 amino acids. CDR1 is LGHDT and CDR2 is YNNKEL in the germline V gene (reference sequence). The CDR3 loop is CASSQVVTSGANVLTF.

The V call is TRBV28, the J call TRBJ1-2. The V gene's germline CDR1 is MDHEN and CDR2 SYDVKM. The CDR3 length is 14 residues. The CDR3: CASSRSWSSYGYTF.

The rearrangement links TRBV27 to TRBJ2-5; TCRdb's D call of TRBD2 is untestable without DNA. There are 15 residues in the CDR3. Germline V gene lookup returns CDR1 MNHEY and CDR2 SMNVEV (reference sequence). CDR3 residues: CASGRRGRVQETQYF.

V gene TRBV5-1 combines with J gene TRBJ2-7; the TCRdb call, TRBD1, lacks DNA for checking. The germline V gene encodes CDR1 SGHRS and CDR2 YFSETQ. The CDR3 is 15 amino acids. This CDR3 is CASSLGGRGVEEQYF.

J is TRBJ2-5 and V is TRBV29-1. Germline CDR1 and CDR2: SQVTM and ANQGSEA. CDR3 size: 13 residues. CDR3 protein: CSVEGTLRETQYF.

This chain links TRBV12-3 or TRBV12-4 with TRBJ2-5; TCRdb's assignment of TRBD2 cannot be checked, as there is no DNA. The CDR3 loop spans 17 amino acids. The CDR3 loop reads CASSLRGGRGVQETQYF.

V and J are TRBV25-1 and TRBJ2-7; TCRdb indicates TRBD1, and absent DNA this call remains unverified. The CDR3 consists of 14 residues. CDR1 and CDR2 (germline): MGHDK, SYGVNS. The CDR3 loop is CASSAGTGVYEQYF.

V usage is TRBV7-2 and J usage is TRBJ1-5. The V gene's germline CDR1 is SGHTA and CDR2 FQGNSA. CDR3 length equals 15 residues. CDR3 amino acids: CASSLEDGLFQPQHF.

The V gene is TRBV4-3, the J gene TRBJ2-2. The CDR3 extends over 13 amino acids. Germline loops: CDR1 LGHNA, CDR2 YSLEER. The CDR3 loop reads CASSPRRARELFF.

The gene calls are TRBV5-1 and TRBJ2-1; TCRdb's D gene call, TRBD2, goes unchecked for lack of DNA. The CDR3 is 21 residues long. Germline V gene lookup returns CDR1 SGHRS and CDR2 YFSETQ. CDR3: CASSMEPGLAGGPPAYNEQFF.

The J gene is TRBJ2-1, the V gene TRBV24-1. Per the germline V gene, CDR1 is KGHDR and CDR2 is SFDVKD. This CDR3 spans 14 amino acids. CDR3 in amino acids: CATSDFGGYNEQFF.

This chain uses TRBV29-1 with TRBJ2-1; with no DNA, the TCRdb D assignment of TRBD1 cannot be verified. This CDR3 is built from 14 residues. Per the germline V gene, CDR1 is SQVTM and CDR2 is ANQGSEA. CDR3 loop: CSVELVGAYNEQFF.

The chain combines TRBV5-1 with TRBJ1-6. CDR1 is SGHRS and CDR2 is YFSETQ in the germline V gene. The CDR3 is made up of 15 amino acids. CDR3 residues: CASSLDRMYNSPLHF.

The chain links TRBV7-2 to TRBJ2-7; the TCRdb call, TRBD1, lacks DNA for checking. In germline, CDR1 is SGHTA, CDR2 FQGNSA. The CDR3 runs to 13 residues. The CDR3 here is CASSQQYRWEQYF.

The V gene is TRBV20-1, the J gene TRBJ2-7. CDR1 is DFQATT and CDR2 is SNEGSKA in the germline V gene (reference sequence). The CDR3 extends over 13 amino acids. The CDR3 is CSVEASSIYEQYF.

The J gene is TRBJ2-3, the V gene TRBV20-1; the D call of TRBD2 rests on TCRdb alone, since no DNA is present to check it. Germline V lookup: CDR1 DFQATT, CDR2 SNEGSKA (reference sequence). CDR3 length: 13 amino acids. The CDR3 spells CSGRAGSTDTQYF.

The chain couples TRBV6-5 to TRBJ2-1. CDR1 and CDR2 (germline): MNHEY, SVGAGI. The CDR3 runs 15 residues. This chain's CDR3 is CASSNRVHSYNEQFF.

The V and J genes are TRBV12-3 or TRBV12-4 and TRBJ1-1; TCRdb's D gene call, TRBD1, goes unchecked for lack of DNA. This CDR3 has 15 residues. The CDR3 sequence: CASNFHPGHTTEAFF.

The chain has TRBV6-5 and TRBJ2-5; TCRdb gives TRBD2 as the D gene, but with no DNA this cannot be confirmed. The CDR3 extends over 15 amino acids. Germline V gene lookup returns CDR1 MNHEY and CDR2 SVGAGI. The CDR3 sequence is CASSYGLAGEETQYF.

The chain carries TRBV7-3 and TRBJ2-1. This CDR3 comprises 13 residues. Germline CDR1 reads SGHTA; CDR2 reads FQGTGA. CDR3 residues: CASSPGRSNEQFF. Combining the CDR3 with reference TRBV7-3 and TRBJ2-1 gives the whole variable domain GAGVSQTPSNKVTEKGKYVELRCDPISGHTALYWYRQSLGQGPEFLIYFQGTGAADDSGLPNDRFFAVRPEGSVSTLKIQRTERGDSAVYLCASSPGRSNEQFFGPGTRLTVL.

The chain joins TRBV3-1 to TRBJ2-1; TCRdb's D call of TRBD1 is untestable without DNA. This CDR3 is 18 amino acids long. The germline gives CDR1 LGHDT, CDR2 YNNKEL (reference sequence). CDR3 sequence reads: CASSQGGWTRWWYNEQFF.